The following is a T cell receptor beta chain sequence with its context. Its antigen is not known. TCRdb's copy holds only in-frame clones and misses some; the assay was immunoSEQ multiplex PCR. The table shows around 2.1 million clones, with 85% to 95% occurring only once. CDR3 length: 15 residues. The V and J ends lost 5 bases and 2 bases, in that order; junction bases with no gene match: 6. Germline CDR1 SEHNR, CDR2 FQNEAQ (reference sequence). The sample is drawn from a study of shared clonotypes between healthy human individuals. Turning to the study itself: Per-donor plates numbered three CD4 naive, three CD4 memory, two CD8 naive and one CD8 memory. Study-wide results and limits: Memory subsets generally showed smaller estimated richness than naive subsets did. The study found lower generation probabilities in non-shared clonotypes than in those shared by all four donors.

Terminally differentiated effector memory CD45RA+ cells were excluded from the naive CD8 cells, which were CD45RO-negative and positively selected for CCR7. There were no recent acute infections or vaccinations among the donors, who were healthy HIV-negative adults. The rearrangement joins TRBV7-9 to TRBJ2-1, with TRBD1 identical over 7 bases. The specimen was naive CD8+ T cells from PBMCs. This receptor was obtained from a man between 18 and 29 years old in good health. Some clones in this sample may be carry-over from other donors' samples. CDR3 sequence (DNA): TGTGCCAGCAGCCAGGCCGGGACAGCCTACAATGAGCAGTTCTTC. Amino acids: CASSQAGTAYNEQFF.